This passage covers 21 T cell receptor beta chains from one sample sequenced in a study of Ad26.COV2.S vaccination and SARS-CoV-2 variants. Clones were sequenced by immunoSEQ multiplex PCR, and TCRdb holds only the in-frame ones, with some missing. Of around 340,000 clones listed, 88% are singletons. Treatment indicated: about 20 received Ad26.COV2.S at low or high dose, single or two shots; five or six received placebo; per-sample allocation not given. Vaccine and placebo recipients were sampled on day 63 after the first injection. The sample was peripheral blood, taken in a trial of Ad26.COV2.S vaccine versus placebo. The receptor source for this set is a person aged 18-60 years who received the Ad26.COV2.S COVID-19 vaccine or a placebo.

The V call is TRBV18, the J call TRBJ1-2; weak D call: TRBD1 (6 bases). The CDR3 runs to 17 residues. The V gene lost 1 base and the J gene lost 7 bases, with 22 bases spanning the gap. Germline-derived CDR1 and CDR2 are KGHSH and LQKENI. CDR3 nucleotides: TGTGCCAGCTCACCACAATTGGCCGGGGGCCAAGAGAGTGGCTACACCTTC. This encodes CASSPQLAGGQESGYTF.

The gene calls are TRBV3-1 (or the pseudogene TRBV3-2) and TRBJ2-2, with D unclear. CDR1 and CDR2 (germline): LGHDT, YNNKEL (reference sequence). V lost 4 bases and J 0 bases, leaving 9 bases between the germline ends. The CDR3 spans 15 residues. The CDR3 DNA reads as TGTGCCAGCAGCCGATTCAACGCGAACACCGGGGAGCTGTTTTTT. Translated: CASSRFNANTGELFF.

CDR3 in DNA: TGTGCCAGCAGCCCCGGGACAGGCTCATTCTATGGCTACACCTTC. Translating gives CASSPGTGSFYGYTF. The rearrangement uses TRBV5-8 and TRBJ1-2; TRBD1 matches 8 bases. The CDR3 has 15 amino acids. Germline-derived CDR1 and CDR2 are SGHTS and YDEGEE. The ends lost 4 bases at V and 4 bases at J; junction bases unmatched: 9. The full variable domain, completed using reference TRBV5-8 and TRBJ1-2, is EAGVTQSPTHLIKTRGQQATLRCSPISGHTSVYWYQQALGLGLQFLLWYDEGEERNRGNFPPRFSGRQFPNYSSELNVNALELEDSALYLCASSPGTGSFYGYTFGSGTRLTVV.

V and J are TRBV5-4 and TRBJ2-3; D remains unclear. This CDR3 region has 16 residues. V shed 0 bases and J shed 2 bases, with 13 bases lying between them. CDR1 is SGHNT, CDR2 YYREEE, per germline (reference sequence). The DNA for the CDR3 is TGTGCCAGCAGCTTGGTTAGCCCTTCGCCCACAGATACGCAGTATTTT. As protein: CASSLVSPSPTDTQYF.

The V call is TRBV5-1, the J call TRBJ1-1; D perhaps matches TRBD1 (5 bases). V shed 4 bases and J shed 1 base, with 8 bases lying between them. Per germline, CDR1 SGHRS and CDR2 YFSETQ. The CDR3 sequence is 13 residues long. The CDR3 is CASSVDRNTEAFF. The CDR3 DNA is TGCGCCAGCAGCGTCGACAGGAACACTGAAGCTTTCTTT.

This clone was detected only once. This chain links TRBV6-2 or TRBV6-3 with TRBJ2-7, with D maybe TRBD2 (7 bases). The CDR3 covers 16 residues. V was cut by 1 base and J by 3 bases, with 16 bases left in between. In germline, CDR1 is MNHEY, CDR2 SVGEGT. CDR3 protein: CASSYWGGPRNYEQYF. The CDR3 DNA is TGTGCCAGCAGTTACTGGGGGGGGCCCAGAAACTACGAGCAGTACTTC.

This clone was seen once. The rearrangement joins TRBV5-8 to TRBJ1-4, with a tentative D call TRBD1 (5 bases). The length of the CDR3 is 15 residues. Trimming stripped 3 bases from V and 7 bases from J, with 16 bases between. Germline CDR1 SGHTS, CDR2 YDEGEE. CDR3 amino acids: CASSSARMGVEKLFF. DNA of the CDR3: TGTGCCAGCAGCTCAGCAAGGATGGGGGTTGAAAAACTGTTTTTT.

This sequence joins TRBV30 and TRBJ1-5; perhaps TRBD1 as D (5 bases). The V and J ends lost 0 bases and 7 bases respectively, with 7 bases between them. Germline V gene sequence: CDR1 GTSNPN, CDR2 SVGIG (reference sequence). The CDR3 runs to 12 residues. Here the CDR3 DNA reads TGTGCCTGGAGTGTGGAGGGGCAGCCCCAGCATTTT. Encoded protein: CAWSVEGQPQHF.

In regard to this clone: At one end, the junction sequence differs from germline, possibly due to a read error. CDR3 DNA sequence: TGTGCTAGCAGCACGGGACAGGGGGACAATGAGCAGTTCTTC. Amino acids: CASSTGQGDNEQFF. The chain joins TRBV7-7 to TRBJ2-1, with 11 nucleotides matching TRBD1. The germline gives CDR1 SSHAT, CDR2 FNYEAQ (reference sequence). The CDR3 covers 14 residues.

The chain recombines TRBV11-2 with TRBJ1-6, with D unresolved. The ends were cut back, 5 bases at V and 6 bases at J, with 14 bases in the middle. Germline V gene data show CDR1 as SGHAT and CDR2 as FQNNGV. This CDR3 has 15 amino acids. The CDR3 spells CASSGPSPINSPLHF. DNA of the CDR3: TGTGCCAGCAGCGGGCCCAGCCCCATTAATTCACCCCTCCACTTT.

The chain links TRBV5-1 to TRBJ2-2, with a weak D call TRBD2 (7 bases). CDR3 length: 16 amino acids. Germline loops: CDR1 SGHRS, CDR2 YFSETQ. V was shortened by 4 bases and J by 6 bases, with 19 bases between the two germline ends. The CDR3 loop reads CASSPRGQRGPGELFF. The CDR3, as DNA: TGCGCCAGCAGCCCCAGGGGCCAGCGGGGTCCCGGGGAGCTGTTTTTT.

This rearrangement joins TRBV29-1 to TRBJ2-3, with D possibly matching TRBD1 (6 bases). The CDR3 contains 12 residues. Germline values: CDR1 SQVTM, CDR2 ANQGSEA. V gave up 3 bases and J gave up 3 bases, with 7 bases separating them. Here the CDR3 DNA reads TGCAGCGTTGAGACAGGTACAGATACGCAGTATTTT. Translating gives CSVETGTDTQYF.

The chain links TRBV13 to TRBJ1-2; possibly TRBD1 for D (6 bases). The CDR3 totals 15 residues. Germline values: CDR1 PRHDT, CDR2 FYEKMQ (reference sequence). The germline V and J ends were trimmed by 0 bases and 6 bases, with 14 bases remaining between them. The CDR3 loop is CASSLGTGNSDGYTF. DNA for the CDR3: TGTGCCAGCAGCTTAGGTACAGGGAATAGCGATGGCTACACCTTC.

This chain links TRBV2 with TRBJ2-3; D gene uncertain. The CDR3 loop spans 16 amino acids. The V end lost 5 bases, the J end lost 3 bases, and 18 bases lay between the germline ends. Per germline, CDR1 SNHLY and CDR2 FYNNEI. Here the CDR3 reads CASSKRDRKITDTQYF. CDR3 nucleotides: TGTGCCAGCAGTAAAAGAGACCGTAAGATTACAGATACGCAGTATTTT.

The J gene is TRBJ1-2, the V gene TRBV6-5, with TRBD1 matching 7 bases. CDR1 and CDR2 (germline): MNHEY, SVGAGI. The CDR3 is 15 residues long. Unmatched junction bases numbered 8, after V lost 5 bases and J lost 2 bases. CDR3 DNA: TGTGCCAGCAGTCCCCGGGACAGTCACAACTATGGCTACACCTTC. Translating gives CASSPRDSHNYGYTF.

The CDR3 reads CAWSQPSNQPQHF. CDR3 DNA: TGTGCCTGGAGTCAACCTAGCAATCAGCCCCAGCATTTT. The chain has TRBV30 and TRBJ1-5; no firm D call. There are 13 residues in the CDR3. Trimming removed 2 bases from V and 0 bases from J, with 5 bases in between. Germline V gives CDR1 GTSNPN, CDR2 SVGIG (reference sequence).

CDR3 DNA sequence: TGTGCCAGCAGTGAAGATCCGGGGGGCAATCAGCCCCAGCATTTT. Encoded protein: CASSEDPGGNQPQHF. The chain recombines TRBV6-1 with TRBJ1-5, with D tentatively TRBD1 (5 bases). In germline, CDR1 is MNHNS, CDR2 SASEGT. This CDR3 is 15 amino acids long. Trimming pared 1 base from V and 2 bases from J, leaving 9 bases between.

The gene calls are TRBV4-1 and TRBJ1-4; D is uncertain. The CDR3 sequence is 15 residues long. CDR1 and CDR2 from the germline V gene are MGHRA and YSYEKL. Trimming took off 0 bases at V and 8 bases at J, with 13 bases between the two ends. The DNA for the CDR3 is TGCGCCAGCAGCCAAGATTTCGGGGTCTTCGAAAAACTGTTTTTT. Amino acid sequence: CASSQDFGVFEKLFF.

The rearrangement links TRBV6-5 to TRBJ2-7, with TRBD1 identical over 7 bases. Germline V gene data show CDR1 as MNHEY and CDR2 as SVGAGI. Losses at the gene ends were 5 bases for V and 6 bases for J; bases not matched to a gene: 13. This CDR3 is 15 amino acids long. CDR3 sequence reads: CASSRQGSGTGEQYF. Written as DNA, the CDR3 is TGTGCCAGCAGTCGACAGGGATCCGGGACGGGCGAGCAGTACTTC.

This clone appeared a single time. The rearrangement joins TRBV4-1 to TRBJ1-4, with 8 bases matching TRBD1. The trim removed 4 bases at V and 5 bases at J, leaving 6 bases unmatched. In germline, CDR1 is MGHRA, CDR2 YSYEKL. The CDR3 runs to 15 residues. DNA of the CDR3: TGCGCCAGCAGCCCAGGACAGGGCCTAAATGAAAAACTGTTTTTT. It codes for CASSPGQGLNEKLFF.

The chain is built from TRBV6-5 and TRBJ1-5; D is unresolved. Germline V gene data show CDR1 as MNHEY and CDR2 as SVGAGI. With 0 bases removed from V and 1 base from J, the gap between germline ends came to 10 bases. The CDR3 sequence is 16 residues long. CDR3 sequence: CASSYSSGGSNQPQHF. The CDR3 DNA is TGTGCCAGCAGTTACTCTTCGGGAGGGAGCAATCAGCCCCAGCATTTT.